This TCR beta chain appears in the sequencing data of a study of T cells in narcolepsy. Study outcomes and limitations: Comparing one patient's CSF and blood CD4+ clonotypes highlighted HCRT- and TRIB2-specific autoreactive clonotypes. Some memory CD4+ repertoires had no autoreactive clone sequences. Reportedly, autoreactive clonotypes were serially detected in patients' blood but not controls'.

Germline loops: CDR1 SGHVS, CDR2 FQNEAQ. The CDR3 is 14 residues long. V was cut by 5 bases and J by 5 bases, with 13 bases left in between. Clones were read by immunoSEQ multiplex PCR, and TCRdb kept only the in-frame ones, dropping some. The sample has 32,000 or so clones; approximately 80% are singletons. The sample holds one count of this clone. As yet, its antigen is unknown. This chain connects TRBV7-8 to TRBJ1-5; no firm D call. The TCR originated in a human donor with narcolepsy. What was sequenced was CD45RA- memory CD4+ T cells from PBMCs. The CDR3 is CASSQNLRDQPQHF. DNA for the CDR3: TGTGCCAGCAGCCAAAACCTTCGGGATCAGCCCCAGCATTTT.